The rows below give T cell receptor beta chains drawn from one sample of a study of blood T cell repertoires in COVID-19. Data came from immunoSEQ multiplex PCR; TCRdb stores just in-frame clones and leaves some out. The top ten hold 12% of the sample, which has tens of thousands of clones, roughly 90% seen once. The sequencing sample was made of peripheral blood. The origin of the receptors is a human donor in a cohort sampled during active COVID-19. Each CDR3 is given with its conserved first and last residue. A D gene is named only where the DNA matches it firmly. Where a row states a size, it is once, few, many or the class of an expanded clone; other rows omit it.

J gene	V gene	D gene	clone size	CDR3 protein	CDR3 DNA
TRBJ1-2	TRBV16	NA	once	CASSQWQGTPAGYGYTF	TGTGCCAGCAGCCAATGGCAAGGAACGCCGGCGGGCTATGGCTACACCTTC
TRBJ2-7	TRBV11-2	TRBD1	NA	CASSSWTGKAAYEQYF	TGTGCCAGCAGCTCCTGGACAGGGAAGGCGGCCTACGAGCAGTACTTC
TRBJ2-7	TRBV6-5	TRBD1	NA	CAGQGQGREQYF	TGTGCCGGACAGGGTCAGGGTAGAGAGCAGTACTTC
TRBJ1-3	TRBV9	NA	NA	CASSVDSSGNTIYF	TGTGCCAGCAGCGTGGACAGCTCTGGAAACACCATATATTTT
TRBJ2-5	TRBV5-4	TRBD2	NA	CASSGTGTSVETQYF	TGTGCCAGCAGCGGAACCGGGACTAGCGTCGAGACCCAGTACTTC
TRBJ2-7	TRBV5-1	TRBD1	NA	CASSVEWTGYEQYF	TGCGCCAGCAGCGTAGAATGGACAGGGTACGAGCAGTACTTC
TRBJ2-1	TRBV20-1	TRBD2	NA	CSAPGTRVFF	TGCAGTGCCCCCGGGACTAGAGTGTTCTTC
TRBJ2-1	TRBV28	NA	NA	CASSLLTNEQFF	TGTGCCAGCAGCCTACTAACGAATGAGCAGTTCTTC
TRBJ1-5	TRBV6-1	NA	NA	CASSERLTLQPQHF	TGTGCCAGCAGTGAGCGTTTAACTCTTCAGCCCCAGCATTTT
TRBJ2-7	TRBV28	NA	NA	CASSPSGAPLFNEQYF	TGTGCCAGCAGTCCCTCAGGGGCCCCCCTCTTCAACGAGCAGTACTTC
TRBJ1-5	TRBV12-3/TRBV12-4	NA	NA	CASSPKELQPQHF	TGTGCCAGCAGTCCCAAGGAGCTTCAGCCCCAGCATTTT
TRBJ2-1	TRBV18	NA	few	CASSPQGVVYNEQFF	TGTGCCAGCTCACCACAGGGGGTGGTTTACAATGAGCAGTTCTTC
TRBJ2-3	TRBV5-6	NA	NA	CASSLHRTDTQYF	TGTGCCAGCAGCCTGCACAGAACAGATACGCAGTATTTT
TRBJ1-5	TRBV10-1	NA	NA	CASSEKGGVYSLGNQPQHF	TGCGCCAGCAGTGAAAAGGGAGGAGTTTATAGCCTCGGCAATCAGCCCCAGCATTTT
TRBJ1-1	TRBV29-1	NA	once	CSVSLWGPAEAFF	TGCAGCGTTAGTTTGTGGGGCCCGGCTGAAGCTTTCTTT
TRBJ2-5	TRBV28	NA	NA	CASSLLLETQYF	TGTGCCAGCAGCCTACTCTTAGAGACCCAGTACTTC
TRBJ2-3	TRBV6-5	NA	NA	CASSYSTGITDTQYF	TGTGCCAGCAGTTACTCAACAGGGATCACAGATACGCAGTATTTT
TRBJ1-5	TRBV19	NA	NA	CASSIRTTRSNQPQHF	TGTGCCAGTAGTATTAGGACTACAAGGAGTAATCAGCCCCAGCATTTT
TRBJ1-2	TRBV7-9	NA	NA	CASSLGRQDYGYTF	TGTGCCAGCAGCTTAGGTCGTCAGGACTATGGCTACACCTTC
TRBJ2-3	TRBV7-9	NA	NA	CASSLASTSTDTQYF	TGTGCCAGCAGCTTAGCATCGACTAGCACAGATACGCAGTATTTT
TRBJ2-3	TRBV9	NA	NA	CASSGLGLSTDTQYF	TGTGCCAGCAGCGGCCTGGGGCTCAGCACAGATACGCAGTATTTT